Listed below are T cell receptor beta chains from one sample, sequenced in a study of blood T cell repertoires in COVID-19. Repertoires were generated with immunoSEQ multiplex PCR, while TCRdb's copy carries only in-frame clones and drops some. Of 100,000 to 130,000 clones in the sample, under 95% are singletons; the top ten hold roughly 1.2%. The sequencing sample was made of peripheral blood. The receptors originated from a woman between 25 and 40 years old with acute or convalescent COVID-19. The conserved cysteine and the conserved F or W are not part of the CDR3 here. D genes are given only for firm matches.

d_call j_call v_call cdr3_aa
. TRBJ2-1 TRBV4-3 ASSQEAVRIGGEQF
TRBD2 TRBJ2-3 TRBV30 AWTSGRTDTQY
TRBD1 TRBJ2-2 TRBV9 ASSSRDRVGAGSTGELF
. TRBJ1-2 TRBV11-2 ASSLDRWGSIDYGYT
. TRBJ2-7 TRBV15 ATSRDPLRDKD
TRBD1 TRBJ1-1 TRBV14 ASSPTGSAIRAF
. TRBJ1-5 TRBV19 ASSMQDYSNQPQH
. TRBJ2-2 TRBV23-1 ASSQSGRVSGELF
. TRBJ2-6 TRBV27 ASSLSVSGANVLT
TRBD2 TRBJ2-7 TRBV6-6 ASTLAGAMY
TRBD2 TRBJ2-7 TRBV5-4 ASRVAGTSGLYEQY
. TRBJ1-6 TRBV12-3/TRBV12-4 ASSLPGGPLH
. TRBJ1-3 TRBV30 AWSVLISGNTIY
. TRBJ2-2 TRBV9 ASSVVGDTGELF
. TRBJ2-1 TRBV6-5 ATAGGLVSYNEQF
TRBD1 TRBJ1-1 TRBV11-2 ASSLGQAVEAF
. TRBJ1-1 TRBV18 ASSPTQHRGGTEAF
TRBD2 TRBJ2-1 TRBV11-2 ASSLAGGNEQF
. TRBJ1-4 TRBV27 ASMDIATNEKLF
. TRBJ2-2 TRBV6-5 ASSYFVTHTGELF
TRBD1 TRBJ1-1 TRBV28 ASSLFDRGLKTEAF
. TRBJ2-7 TRBV30 AWSGGWAYEQY
TRBD2 TRBJ2-7 TRBV2 ASSQRGLSYEQY
. TRBJ1-2 TRBV11-2 ASSQPRVQGDYGYT
TRBD1 TRBJ1-5 TRBV7-2 ASSLVGTGEGQPQH
. TRBJ1-2 TRBV13 ASSLNRVNYGYT
. TRBJ1-2 TRBV6-5 ASSYSSVQYGYT
. TRBJ1-2 TRBV6-5 ASSLRVNYGYT
. TRBJ1-6 TRBV7-9 ASSFGGGIYNSPLH
TRBD2 TRBJ2-2 TRBV19 ASRGPGLASDTGELF
. TRBJ2-7 TRBV19 ASSGSTGGKFSYEQY
. TRBJ2-1 TRBV30 AWRRNEQF
. TRBJ2-1 TRBV7-9 ASSPLGLDIYNEQF
TRBD1 TRBJ1-1 TRBV27 ASSSPRDRVSSEAF
TRBD1 TRBJ1-2 TRBV28 ASRPGGPGLSTRGYT
TRBD2 TRBJ2-1 TRBV6-5 ASSYRAGEGNEQF
TRBD1 TRBJ2-7 TRBV2 ASSGQGRYEQY
TRBD1 TRBJ2-3 TRBV6-4 ASSVNPGQGDTQY
TRBD2 TRBJ2-1 TRBV7-3 ASSLSLAGDSSYNEQF
. TRBJ2-5 TRBV4-2 ASSQRRGSETQY
TRBD1 TRBJ1-6 TRBV6-6 ASSPRGSNSPLH
TRBD2 TRBJ2-3 TRBV5-1 ASSRGLAGAGGTDTQY
. TRBJ2-3 TRBV19 ASSSGSTDTQY
. TRBJ1-3 TRBV19 ASSMGQNSGNTIY
TRBD1 TRBJ1-4 TRBV30 AWSGRTGSYEKLF
. TRBJ1-5 TRBV28 ASSLFPGFSNQPQH
TRBD2 TRBJ2-7 TRBV9 ASSVAERGGSYEQY
. TRBJ2-7 TRBV6-5 ASNNIPAAIYEQY
. TRBJ1-4 TRBV6-5 ASSYLPGRGHPD
. TRBJ1-5 TRBV27 ASSTHRVGQPQH